This TCR beta chain originates from a study of regulatory T cells in long-lasting Graves disease (dated by TCRdb to the early 2020s). As for the study more broadly: In the newly diagnosed Graves' disease group, patients had been taking antithyroid drugs for less than 3 months. Patients with persistent Graves' disease were compared with patients with newly diagnosed Graves' disease using TCR sequencing and RNA sequencing of peripheral blood. A total of 33 samples underwent TCR sequencing, from 13 patients with persistent Graves' disease and approximately 20 patients with newly diagnosed Graves' disease. The study was registered as a clinical trial and conducted in China. General conclusions and limits of the study: Preferential use of TRBV28, TRBJ1-2 and TRBJ2-5 was observed in persistent disease, whereas TRBV20-1 and TRBJ2-1 were favored in newly diagnosed disease. Because the primary lesion, thyroid tissue, could not be accessed, the study looked at peripheral blood alone. Compared with newly diagnosed patients, persistent Graves' disease patients had lower TCR Shannon entropy and fewer highly expanded clones, which suggests clonal expansion. Only the TCR beta chain was sequenced and analyzed. Persistent patients shared more public clonotypes among themselves (around 2,700) than newly diagnosed patients did (more than 850). The authors noted that the small sample size was a limitation that may lower accuracy.

Including the terminal cysteine and phenylalanine, the CDR3 comprises 15 residues. The only DNA kept is the CDR3, 45 bases in frame from the first base. According to the germline V gene, CDR1 reads SGHTA and CDR2 reads FQGTGA. V is clipped by 2 bases and J by 9 bases, and the sequence between their germline boundaries is 17 bases long. The sample holds a few counts of this clonotype. Its antigen target is currently unknown. Within one base of it there is no much larger clone, and no base qualities were kept. The time point tag for this specimen amounts to: newly diagnosed GD, antithyroid drugs for less than 3 months. For both TCR sequencing and RNA sequencing, RNA was extracted from PBMCs using TRIzol. Graves' disease was diagnosed according to American Thyroid Association guidelines. Patients for the study were recruited at an endocrinology department in Xi'an, China. From each patient, approximately 10 milliliters of peripheral blood was collected into an EDTA anticoagulant tube. Ficoll Paque Plus density gradient separation was used to isolate PBMCs, and no further T cell sorting was performed. An Agilent 2100 Bioanalyzer and agarose gel were used to check RNA quality, and a NanoDrop 2000 was used to measure RNA concentration.

Libraries were prepared through multiplex PCR. Instrument used: Illumina HiSeq 4000. iRepertoire HTBI primers and Arm-PCR amplification of CDR3 regions were used to construct TCR beta libraries. PCR products were gel purified before sequencing. Processing in the source paper ran as follows. Across samples, 62 TRBV and roughly 15 TRBJ segments were identified and used for gene usage analysis of CDR3 amino acid clonotypes. Filtered high-quality paired reads were merged into contigs using COPE and FqMerger. BLAST was used to align contigs to IMGT TRBV, TRBD and TRBJ reference genes, with CDR3 defined following IMGT. Any clonotype with a frequency above 0.1% was counted as a highly expanded clone. Shannon entropy served as the measure of repertoire diversity, while the Gini coefficient captured V-J evenness. A clonotype found in more than one individual was treated as public. The public sequencing data were trimmed at Q25 with fastp and processed into clonotypes with MiXCR by TCRdb, which kept only in-frame beta chains. Each CDR3 protein gets just one entry, which takes the most common genes and DNA from the rows behind it. What appears here as the V and J calls and clone size reflects TCRdb's work, not the paper's. Across this sample there are under 450,000 distinct CDR3 sequences, with about 10% seen only once. 18% of the sample goes to the ten largest clones.

The same data also went into a second study, on T cells in Graves' hyperthyroidism and ophthalmopathy. The second study's authors report: A patient counted as having stable Graves' hyperthyroidism if no progression to ophthalmopathy occurred over 18 months of follow-up. Hyperthyroidism patients were aged 18 to 65 years and newly diagnosed, with disease duration of less than 2 months. Any patient with an uncontrolled infection, another autoimmune disease, pregnancy or lactation was excluded. Diagnoses relied on clinical symptoms, serum thyroxine and TRAb, thyroid ultrasound and orbital computed tomography. The TCR CDR3 was subjected to a first round of RT-PCR using the HTBI primer set and the Qiagen OneStep RT-PCR kit. Most expanded thyroid clonotypes (frequency above 0.001) were also detected in blood, suggesting blood repertoires may reflect thyroid immune responses. A model built on a 13 V-J signature distinguished ophthalmopathy from stable hyperthyroidism, reaching around 87% sensitivity and around 81% specificity in cross-validation and 80%/75% in testing. During validation, the model predicted progression to ophthalmopathy a median of roughly 7.1 months ahead of onset, with just under 71% sensitivity and 72% to 80% specificity. TCR V-J signatures able to tell the groups apart were searched for in a discovery cohort of 95 or so patients, of whom over 40 had Graves' ophthalmopathy and around 56 had stable Graves' hyperthyroidism. Prospective prediction of ophthalmopathy was tested in an independent validation cohort consisting of fewer than 20 hyperthyroidism patients and around 16 patients who later progressed to ophthalmopathy. The 95 to 100 discovery patients were randomly divided into training and test sets at a 7:3 ratio. The study also compared thyroid tissue and blood T-cell repertoires from roughly six Graves' hyperthyroidism patients. After blood sampling, hyperthyroidism patients were treated with methimazole at a starting dose of 30 mg daily, and ophthalmopathy patients were treated with high-dose intravenous methylprednisolone. Libraries were constructed in a second round of multiplex PCR, after which size selection and purification were carried out. Sequencing of the libraries was done on an Illumina HiSeq2000 using paired-end 100 bp reads. SOAPnuke was used to process the raw data, removing reads that contained adapters or uncalled bases, had a mean Phred below 15, or lacked an exact match to the constant primer or identifier. High-quality paired reads were merged using COPE v1.2.5, and each unique nucleotide sequence was defined as a clonotype. MiTCR v1.1 was used to align clonotypes to the IMGT TRBV, TRBD and TRBJ reference segments. The analysis was restricted to V-J combinations with a frequency above 0.0001, which together covered roughly 99% of the repertoires. A TCS score was defined as the ratio between F50 (clonal expansion) and ExV (chaos), using BLOSUM62-based TCRdist between CDR3 peptides within each V-J. Welch's t-statistics and random forest reduced around 550 V-J features to 10 to 15, which were used in a naive Bayes classifier (R e1071). Sample size was not statistically predetermined, and investigators were not blinded to group allocation. The paper describes TCR Vbeta CDR3 sequencing of around 130 peripheral blood samples, made up of 43 ophthalmopathy patients, around 73 hyperthyroidism patients and roughly 17 progressor patients.

The clonotype comes from a woman aged 18-29 years with Graves disease. Donor details come from another sample of the same person, matched by shared clones. This receptor chain uses TRBV7-3 and TRBJ1-3, with no confident D gene call. The specimen was peripheral blood mononuclear cells (PBMCs), collected at new diagnosis, from a patient treated with antithyroid drugs. The CDR3 reads as follows: CASSLYPGSGATIYF. The bases are TGTGCCAGCAGCTTATATCCGGGTTCGGGTGCCACCATATATTTT.